In this sample, the clone carrying this TCR beta chain turned up once. Its antigen is not known. Sequencing used immunoSEQ multiplex PCR; TCRdb keeps in-frame clones, though not all of them. The data show about 85,000 clones, with around 85% seen just once and approximately 2% held by the top ten. Germline lookup yields CDR1 GTSNPN and CDR2 SVGIG (reference sequence). Deletions cut 0 bases from V and 0 bases from J, with 21 bases between. This CDR3 has 19 residues. This specimen belongs to a study of radiotherapy plus CTLA-4 blockade in lung cancer. The study, taken as a whole, reports: There was expansion of tumor-derived TCR clones in blood after radiotherapy plus ipilimumab.

The sequencing used peripheral blood, collected from a patient treated with radiotherapy plus ipilimumab. The rearrangement links TRBV30 to TRBJ2-4, with D tentatively TRBD2 (6 bases). The clonotype comes from a human donor with non-small cell lung cancer who had a partial response to radiotherapy plus ipilimumab. This CDR3 reads CAWSVGSGLNGGAKNIQYF. The DNA of the CDR3 is TGTGCCTGGAGTGTAGGGTCAGGACTCAACGGGGGAGCCAAAAACATTCAGTACTTC.